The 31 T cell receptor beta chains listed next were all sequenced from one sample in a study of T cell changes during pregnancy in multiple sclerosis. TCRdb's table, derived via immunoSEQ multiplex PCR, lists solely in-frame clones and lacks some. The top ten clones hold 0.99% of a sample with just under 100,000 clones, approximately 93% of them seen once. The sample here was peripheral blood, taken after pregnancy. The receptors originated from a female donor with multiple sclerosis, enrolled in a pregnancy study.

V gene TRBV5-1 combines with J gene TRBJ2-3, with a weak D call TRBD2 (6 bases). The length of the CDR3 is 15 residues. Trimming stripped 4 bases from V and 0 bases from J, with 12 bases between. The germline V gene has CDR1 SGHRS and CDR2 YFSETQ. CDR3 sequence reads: CASSLQSGSTDTQYF. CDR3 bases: TGCGCCAGCAGCCTACAAAGCGGGAGCACAGATACGCAGTATTTT.

The chain's CDR3 is CASSLNFRTGIIDNEQFF. The CDR3 DNA follows: TGTGCCAGCAGTTTAAACTTTCGCACGGGAATCATAGACAATGAGCAGTTCTTC. The chain couples TRBV27 to TRBJ2-1, with a tentative D call TRBD2 (5 bases). The ends were cut back, 2 bases at V and 5 bases at J, with 22 bases in the middle. The CDR3 length is 18 residues. Germline loops: CDR1 MNHEY, CDR2 SMNVEV (reference sequence).

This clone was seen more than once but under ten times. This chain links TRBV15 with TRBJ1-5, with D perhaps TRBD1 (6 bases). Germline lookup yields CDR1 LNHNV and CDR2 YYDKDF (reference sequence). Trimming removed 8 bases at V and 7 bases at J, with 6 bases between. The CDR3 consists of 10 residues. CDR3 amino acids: CATGGQPQHF. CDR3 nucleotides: TGTGCCACCGGGGGCCAGCCCCAGCATTTT.

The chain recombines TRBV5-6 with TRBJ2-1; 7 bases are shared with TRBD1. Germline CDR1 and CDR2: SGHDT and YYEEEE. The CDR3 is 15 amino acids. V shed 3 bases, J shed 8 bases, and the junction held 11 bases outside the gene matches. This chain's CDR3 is CASSWAGTVADEQFF. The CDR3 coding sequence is TGTGCCAGCAGCTGGGCCGGGACAGTGGCCGATGAGCAGTTCTTC.

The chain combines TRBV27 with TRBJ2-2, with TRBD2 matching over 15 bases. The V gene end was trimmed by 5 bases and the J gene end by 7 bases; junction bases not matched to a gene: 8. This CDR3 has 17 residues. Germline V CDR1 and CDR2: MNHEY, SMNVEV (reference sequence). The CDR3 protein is CASSGLAGGQGDGELFF. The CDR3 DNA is TGTGCCAGCAGTGGACTAGCGGGAGGGCAAGGCGACGGGGAGCTGTTTTTT.

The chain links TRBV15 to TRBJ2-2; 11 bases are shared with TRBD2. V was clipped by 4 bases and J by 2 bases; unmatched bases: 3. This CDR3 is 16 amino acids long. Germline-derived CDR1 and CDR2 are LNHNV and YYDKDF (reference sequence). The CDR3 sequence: CATSIGLAGNTGELFF. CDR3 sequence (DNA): TGTGCCACCAGCATTGGACTAGCGGGCAACACCGGGGAGCTGTTTTTT.

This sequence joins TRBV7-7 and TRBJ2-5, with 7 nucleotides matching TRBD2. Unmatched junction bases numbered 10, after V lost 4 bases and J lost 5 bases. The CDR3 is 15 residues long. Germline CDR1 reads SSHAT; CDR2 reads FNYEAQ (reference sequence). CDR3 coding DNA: TGTGCCAGCAGCTCTGCCGGCGGGAGCCTCGAGACCCAGTACTTC. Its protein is CASSSAGGSLETQYF. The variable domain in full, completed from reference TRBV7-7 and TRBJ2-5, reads GAGVSQSPRYKVTKRGQDVTLRCDPISSHATLYWYQQALGQGPEFLTYFNYEAQPDKSGLPSDRFSAERPEGSISTLTIQRTEQRDSAMYRCASSSAGGSLETQYFGPGTRLLVL.

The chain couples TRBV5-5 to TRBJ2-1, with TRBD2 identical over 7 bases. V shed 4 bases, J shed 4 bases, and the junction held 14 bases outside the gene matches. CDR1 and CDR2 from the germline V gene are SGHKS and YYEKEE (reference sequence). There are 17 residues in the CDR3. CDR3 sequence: CASSRGVSSGGYNEQFF. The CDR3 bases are TGTGCCAGCAGCAGGGGCGTCTCTAGCGGAGGTTACAATGAGCAGTTCTTC.

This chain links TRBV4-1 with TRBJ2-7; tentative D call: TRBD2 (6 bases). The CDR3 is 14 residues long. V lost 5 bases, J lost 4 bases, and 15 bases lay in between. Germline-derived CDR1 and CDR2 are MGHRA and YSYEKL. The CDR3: CASSSTPGEYEQYF. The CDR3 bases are TGCGCCAGCAGCTCGACGCCGGGAGAGTACGAGCAGTACTTC.

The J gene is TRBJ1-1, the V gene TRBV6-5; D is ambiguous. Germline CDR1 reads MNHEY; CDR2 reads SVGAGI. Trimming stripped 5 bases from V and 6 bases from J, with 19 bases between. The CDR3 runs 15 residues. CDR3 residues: CASSTNFLGTSEAFF. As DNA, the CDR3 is TGTGCCAGCAGTACCAACTTCCTAGGAACTTCTGAAGCTTTCTTT.

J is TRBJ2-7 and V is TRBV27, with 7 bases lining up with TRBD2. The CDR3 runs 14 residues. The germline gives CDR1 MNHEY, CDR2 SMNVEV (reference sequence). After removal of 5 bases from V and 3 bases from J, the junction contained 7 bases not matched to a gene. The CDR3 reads CASSLRGGYYEQYF. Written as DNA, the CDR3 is TGTGCCAGCAGTCTCCGGGGAGGGTACTACGAGCAGTACTTC.

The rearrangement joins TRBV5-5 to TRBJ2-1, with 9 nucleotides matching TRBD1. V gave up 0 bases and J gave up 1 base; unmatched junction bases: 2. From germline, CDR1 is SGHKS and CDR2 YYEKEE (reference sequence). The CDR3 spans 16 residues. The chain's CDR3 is CASSLEGQGSYNEQFF. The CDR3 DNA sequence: TGTGCCAGCAGCTTGGAGGGACAGGGATCCTACAATGAGCAGTTCTTC.

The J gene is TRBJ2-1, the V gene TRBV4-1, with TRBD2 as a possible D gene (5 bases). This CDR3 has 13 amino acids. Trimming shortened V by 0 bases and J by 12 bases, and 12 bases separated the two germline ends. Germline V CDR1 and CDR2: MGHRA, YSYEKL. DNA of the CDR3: TGCGCCAGCAGCCAAGATGGGCTAGCCGGGCAGTTCTTC. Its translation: CASSQDGLAGQFF.

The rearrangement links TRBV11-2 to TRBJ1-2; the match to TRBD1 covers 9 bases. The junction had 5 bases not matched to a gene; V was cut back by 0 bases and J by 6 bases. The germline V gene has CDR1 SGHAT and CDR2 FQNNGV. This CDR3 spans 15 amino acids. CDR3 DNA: TGTGCCAGCAGCTTAGATCCCACAGGGGGCAATGGCTACACCTTC. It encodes CASSLDPTGGNGYTF.

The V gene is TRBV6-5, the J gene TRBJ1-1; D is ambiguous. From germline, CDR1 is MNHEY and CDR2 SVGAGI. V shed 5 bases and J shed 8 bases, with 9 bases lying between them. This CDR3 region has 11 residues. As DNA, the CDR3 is TGTGCCAGCAGTAACCGACAAGAAGCTTTCTTT. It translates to CASSNRQEAFF.

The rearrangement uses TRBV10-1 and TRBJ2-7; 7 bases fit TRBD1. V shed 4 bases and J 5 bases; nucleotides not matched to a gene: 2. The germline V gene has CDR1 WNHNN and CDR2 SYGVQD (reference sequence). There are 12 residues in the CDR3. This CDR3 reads CASSADRHEQYF. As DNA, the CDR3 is TGCGCCAGCAGTGCGGACAGGCACGAGCAGTACTTC.

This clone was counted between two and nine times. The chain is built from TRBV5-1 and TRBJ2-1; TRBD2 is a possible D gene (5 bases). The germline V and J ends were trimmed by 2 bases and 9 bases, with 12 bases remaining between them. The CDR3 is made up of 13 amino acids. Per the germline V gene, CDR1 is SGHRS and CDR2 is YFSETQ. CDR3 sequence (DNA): TGCGCCAGCAGCTTAAGGTTAGCGACTGAGCAGTTCTTC. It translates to CASSLRLATEQFF.

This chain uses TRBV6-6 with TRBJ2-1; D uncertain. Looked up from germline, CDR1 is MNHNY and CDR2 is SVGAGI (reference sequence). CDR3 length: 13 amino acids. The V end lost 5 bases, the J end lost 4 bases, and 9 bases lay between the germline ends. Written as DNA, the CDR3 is TGTGCCAGCAGTGAGCTTAAGTACAATGAGCAGTTCTTC. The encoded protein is CASSELKYNEQFF.

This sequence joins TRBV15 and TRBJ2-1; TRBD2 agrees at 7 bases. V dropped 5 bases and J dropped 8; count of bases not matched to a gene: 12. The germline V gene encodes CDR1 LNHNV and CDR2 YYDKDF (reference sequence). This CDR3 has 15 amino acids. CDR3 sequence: CATSEGRAPDHEQFF. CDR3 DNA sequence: TGTGCCACCAGCGAGGGGAGGGCGCCAGACCATGAGCAGTTCTTC.

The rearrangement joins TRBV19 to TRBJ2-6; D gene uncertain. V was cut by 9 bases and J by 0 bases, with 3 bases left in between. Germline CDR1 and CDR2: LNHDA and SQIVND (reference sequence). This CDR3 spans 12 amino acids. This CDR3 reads CASSSGANVLTF. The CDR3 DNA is TGTGCCAGCTCCTCTGGGGCCAACGTCCTGACTTTC.

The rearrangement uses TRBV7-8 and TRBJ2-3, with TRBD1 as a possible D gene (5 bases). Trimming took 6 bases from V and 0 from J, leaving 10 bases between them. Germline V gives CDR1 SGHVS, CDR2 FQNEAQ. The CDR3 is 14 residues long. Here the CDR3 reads CASRPTASTDTQYF. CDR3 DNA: TGTGCCAGCAGACCGACAGCTAGCACAGATACGCAGTATTTT.

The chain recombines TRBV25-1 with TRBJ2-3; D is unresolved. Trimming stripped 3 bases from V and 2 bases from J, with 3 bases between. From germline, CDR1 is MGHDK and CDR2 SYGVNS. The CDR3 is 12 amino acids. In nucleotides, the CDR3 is TGTGCCAGCAGTGACTTCACAGATACGCAGTATTTT. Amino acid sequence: CASSDFTDTQYF. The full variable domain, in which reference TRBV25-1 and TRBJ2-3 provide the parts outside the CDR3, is EADIYQTPRYLVIGTGKKITLECSQTMGHDKMYWYQQDPGMELHLIHYSYGVNSTEKGDLSSESTVSRIRTEHFPLTLESARPSHTSQYLCASSDFTDTQYFGPGTRLTVL.

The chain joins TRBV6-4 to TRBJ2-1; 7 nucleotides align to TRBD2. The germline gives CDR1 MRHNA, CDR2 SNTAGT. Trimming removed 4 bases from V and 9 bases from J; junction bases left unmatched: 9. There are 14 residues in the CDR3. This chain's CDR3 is CASSGGSEAGEQFF. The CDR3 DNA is TGTGCCAGCAGTGGCGGGAGTGAAGCGGGTGAGCAGTTCTTC.

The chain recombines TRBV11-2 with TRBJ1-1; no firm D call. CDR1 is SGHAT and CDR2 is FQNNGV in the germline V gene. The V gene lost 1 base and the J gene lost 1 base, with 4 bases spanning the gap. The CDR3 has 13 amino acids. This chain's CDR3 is CASSLGGNTEAFF. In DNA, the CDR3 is TGTGCCAGCAGCTTAGGAGGGAACACTGAAGCTTTCTTT.

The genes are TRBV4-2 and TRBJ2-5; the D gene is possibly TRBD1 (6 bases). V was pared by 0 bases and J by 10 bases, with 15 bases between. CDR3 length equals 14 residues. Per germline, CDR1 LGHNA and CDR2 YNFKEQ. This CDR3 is CASSQDRARGGQYF. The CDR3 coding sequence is TGTGCCAGCAGCCAAGATAGGGCTAGAGGGGGCCAGTACTTC.

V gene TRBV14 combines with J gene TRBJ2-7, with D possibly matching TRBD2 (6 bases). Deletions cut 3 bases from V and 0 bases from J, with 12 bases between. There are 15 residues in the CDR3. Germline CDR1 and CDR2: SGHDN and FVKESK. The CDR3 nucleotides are TGTGCCAGCAGCCAGGCAATCGGGAGCTCCTACGAGCAGTACTTC. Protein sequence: CASSQAIGSSYEQYF.

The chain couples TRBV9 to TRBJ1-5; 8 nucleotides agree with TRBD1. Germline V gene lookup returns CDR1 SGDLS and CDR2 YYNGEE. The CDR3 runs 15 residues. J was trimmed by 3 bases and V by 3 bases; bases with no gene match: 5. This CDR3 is CASSGRTGPNQPQHF. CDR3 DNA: TGTGCCAGCAGCGGCCGGACAGGGCCCAATCAGCCCCAGCATTTT.

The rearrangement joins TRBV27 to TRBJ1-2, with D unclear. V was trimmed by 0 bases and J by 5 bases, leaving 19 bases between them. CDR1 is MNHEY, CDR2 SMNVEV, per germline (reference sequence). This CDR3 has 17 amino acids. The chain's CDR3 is CASSLSRRLVHLYGYTF. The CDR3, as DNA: TGTGCCAGCAGTTTATCCCGCAGGCTGGTGCATTTGTATGGCTACACCTTC.

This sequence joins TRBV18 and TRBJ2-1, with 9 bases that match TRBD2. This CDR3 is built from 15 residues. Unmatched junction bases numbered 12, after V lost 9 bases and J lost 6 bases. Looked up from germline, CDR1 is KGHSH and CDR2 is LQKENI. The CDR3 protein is CASGDSSGSPNEQFF. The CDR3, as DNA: TGTGCCAGTGGTGATAGTAGCGGGAGTCCCAATGAGCAGTTCTTC.

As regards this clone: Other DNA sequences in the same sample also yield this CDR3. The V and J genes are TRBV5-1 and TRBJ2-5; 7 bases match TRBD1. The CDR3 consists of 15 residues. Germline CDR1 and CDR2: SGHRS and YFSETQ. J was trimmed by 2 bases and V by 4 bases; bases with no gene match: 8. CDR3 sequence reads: CASSPPGRGQETQYF. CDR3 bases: TGCGCCAGCAGCCCCCCGGGCAGGGGGCAAGAGACCCAGTACTTC.

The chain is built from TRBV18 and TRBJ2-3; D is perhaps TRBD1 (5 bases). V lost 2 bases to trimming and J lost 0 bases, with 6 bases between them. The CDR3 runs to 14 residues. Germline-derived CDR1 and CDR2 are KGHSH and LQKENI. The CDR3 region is CASSPGASTDTQYF. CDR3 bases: TGTGCCAGCTCACCAGGGGCTAGCACAGATACGCAGTATTTT. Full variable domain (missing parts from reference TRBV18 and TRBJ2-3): NAGVMQNPRHLVRRRGQEARLRCSPMKGHSHVYWYRQLPEEGLKFMVYLQKENIIDESGMPKERFSAEFPKEGPSILRIQQVVRGDSAAYFCASSPGASTDTQYFGPGTRLTVL.